Presented here are 17 T cell receptor beta chains from one specimen sequenced in a study of response to subunit inactivated influenza vaccine. TCRdb reprocessed the RT-PCR reads with MiXCR, giving one entry per CDR3 protein. Counted here are roughly 160,000 distinct CDR3 sequences, about 11% occurring once; the ten biggest clones make up roughly an eighth. The source material was non-naive T cells sorted from PBMCs, sampled about 40 days after vaccination. These receptors all come from a man aged 50-59 years who received an inactivated influenza vaccine.

The CDR3 here is CASSLSSSVGNEQFF. CDR3 DNA sequence: TGTGCCAGCAGCTTATCTAGTTCGGTGGGCAATGAGCAGTTCTTC. The chain carries TRBV7-2 and TRBJ2-1; D ambiguous. The V gene's germline CDR1 is SGHTA and CDR2 FQGNSA. This CDR3 region has 15 residues. Trimming took off 2 bases at V and 6 bases at J, with 14 bases between the two ends.

The V call is TRBV5-1, the J call TRBJ2-2; D is ambiguous. Deletions cut 2 bases from V and 4 bases from J, with 6 bases between. Germline V gene lookup returns CDR1 SGHRS and CDR2 YFSETQ. There are 13 residues in the CDR3. The CDR3 region has the DNA TGCGCCAGCAGCTTTCGAGGCACCGGGGAGCTGTTTTTT. It yields the protein CASSFRGTGELFF.

This clonotype appeared a few times. The V and J genes are TRBV7-8 and TRBJ2-1, with 8 nucleotides matching TRBD1. The junction had 12 bases not matched to a gene; V was cut back by 5 bases and J by 12 bases. The germline CDR1 and CDR2 sequences are SGHVS and FQNEAQ. The CDR3 sequence is 14 residues long. DNA of the CDR3: TGTGCCAGCAGCGCGTCGCAGGGGGCGATAGGGCAGTTCTTC. This codes for CASSASQGAIGQFF.

This clonotype appeared many times. This rearrangement joins TRBV20-1 to TRBJ2-1; the D is unclear. Germline V gene data show CDR1 as DFQATT and CDR2 as SNEGSKA (reference sequence). This CDR3 has 14 residues. Trimming stripped 2 bases from V and 2 bases from J, with 10 bases between. The CDR3 reads CSARSSRPYNEQFF. The CDR3 coding sequence is TGCAGTGCTAGATCCAGCAGACCCTACAATGAGCAGTTCTTC.

The chain has TRBV6-1 and TRBJ2-7, with D possibly matching TRBD1 (6 bases). Germline lookup yields CDR1 MNHNS and CDR2 SASEGT. With 6 bases removed from V and 1 base from J, the gap between germline ends came to 19 bases. CDR3 length: 16 amino acids. DNA for the CDR3: TGTGCCAGCAGGCGGGTTGTGGCAGGGGATTCCTACGAGCAGTACTTC. Protein sequence: CASRRVVAGDSYEQYF.

This clonotype showed up just a few times. A read error may produce the germline difference seen at one junction end. The rearrangement joins TRBV20-1 to TRBJ1-4, with D perhaps matching TRBD1 (5 bases). The germline gives CDR1 DFQATT, CDR2 SNEGSKA (reference sequence). The CDR3 consists of 14 residues. CDR3 nucleotides: TGCAGTGCCCCGAGGGGTACAACTAATGAGAAACTGTTTTTT. Translated, it gives CSAPRGTTNEKLFF.

The chain uses TRBV20-1 and TRBJ2-1; 7 nucleotides match TRBD1. J lost 6 bases, V lost 8 bases, and 13 bases had no gene match. Germline CDR1 DFQATT, CDR2 SNEGSKA (reference sequence). The CDR3 totals 14 residues. CDR3 sequence reads: CSFTFPGQFNEQFF. In DNA, the CDR3 is TGCAGTTTCACATTCCCGGGACAGTTCAATGAGCAGTTCTTC.

There are many counts of this clonotype. This chain joins TRBV20-1 and TRBJ2-3; TRBD2 aligns across 10 bases. The J segment lost 6 bases and the V segment lost 0 bases, leaving 12 bases of the junction unmatched. The CDR3 spans 17 residues. The V gene's germline CDR1 is DFQATT and CDR2 SNEGSKA (reference sequence). The CDR3 here is CSARDMKRGGLTDTQYF. Written as DNA, the CDR3 is TGCAGTGCTAGAGATATGAAGCGGGGGGGCCTGACGGATACGCAGTATTTT.

This clonotype showed up just a few times. The rearrangement joins TRBV20-1 to TRBJ1-6; the D gene is possibly TRBD1 (6 bases). Trimming shortened V by 7 bases and J by 5 bases, and 12 bases separated the two germline ends. The CDR3 extends over 13 amino acids. CDR1 and CDR2 from the germline V gene are DFQATT and SNEGSKA (reference sequence). The CDR3 loop is CSVDRFNNSPLHF. The CDR3 region has the DNA TGCAGTGTGGACAGATTCAATAATTCACCCCTCCACTTT.

This clonotype occurred a few times. The J gene is TRBJ1-5, the V gene TRBV19, with D unclear. The CDR3 sequence is 14 residues long. Germline V gives CDR1 LNHDA, CDR2 SQIVND (reference sequence). V was cut by 9 bases and J by 2 bases, with 14 bases left in between. The CDR3: CASRWRAGNQPQHF. CDR3 sequence (DNA): TGTGCCAGCCGTTGGCGGGCGGGCAATCAGCCCCAGCATTTT.

The chain has TRBV7-9 and TRBJ2-5; 13 bases are a match to TRBD2. Losses at the gene ends were 5 bases for V and 5 bases for J; bases not matched to a gene: 5. The CDR3 covers 15 residues. From germline, CDR1 is SEHNR and CDR2 FQNEAQ (reference sequence). CDR3 protein: CASSRTSGGAETQYF. The DNA for the CDR3 is TGTGCCAGCAGCCGGACTAGCGGGGGAGCGGAGACCCAGTACTTC.

The J gene is TRBJ2-3, the V gene TRBV7-9; no clear D gene. The germline V gene has CDR1 SEHNR and CDR2 FQNEAQ (reference sequence). CDR3 length equals 14 residues. V shed 5 bases and J shed 2 bases, with 11 bases lying between them. CDR3 protein: CASSLGFNTDTQYF. The CDR3 nucleotides are TGTGCCAGCAGCCTTGGCTTCAACACAGATACGCAGTATTTT. Drawing the rest from reference TRBV7-9 and TRBJ2-3, the complete variable domain is DTGVSQNPRHKITKRGQNVTFRCDPISEHNRLYWYRQTLGQGPEFLTYFQNEAQLEKSRLLSDRFSAERPKGSFSTLEIQRTEQGDSAMYLCASSLGFNTDTQYFGPGTRLTVL.

This chain uses TRBV30 with TRBJ1-5, with D perhaps matching TRBD1 (5 bases). Germline CDR1 is GTSNPN and CDR2 is SVGIG (reference sequence). Between the trimmed V and J ends, which lost 0 bases and 2 bases, there was a span of 14 bases. The CDR3 is 16 amino acids. Here the CDR3 reads CAWSVGGSRGNQPQHF. CDR3 sequence (DNA): TGTGCCTGGAGTGTTGGAGGTTCCAGGGGCAATCAGCCCCAGCATTTT.

The gene calls are TRBV28 and TRBJ1-6; D gene ambiguous. Germline CDR1 reads MDHEN; CDR2 reads SYDVKM. V lost 5 bases and J lost 9, with 14 bases in between. CDR3 length: 14 amino acids. CDR3 loop: CASSPPARGSPLHF. The CDR3 bases are TGTGCCAGCAGTCCCCCGGCCCGGGGTTCACCCCTCCACTTT.

V usage is TRBV7-3 and J usage is TRBJ2-1; a possible D gene is TRBD2 (5 bases). Germline V lookup: CDR1 SGHTA, CDR2 FQGTGA. The CDR3 covers 13 residues. Trimming shortened V by 3 bases and J by 3 bases, and 6 bases separated the two germline ends. The CDR3 DNA reads TGTGCCAGCAGCTTCAGCGGCTACAATGAGCAGTTCTTC. This codes for CASSFSGYNEQFF.

This clonotype was detected a few times. The chain has TRBV10-3 and TRBJ1-1; possibly TRBD1 for D (5 bases). The CDR3 has 13 amino acids. V gave up 4 bases and J gave up 5 bases, with 11 bases separating them. The germline V gene encodes CDR1 ENHRY and CDR2 SYGVKD. Written as DNA, the CDR3 is TGTGCCATCAGTGCGGAGGGGCATACTGAAGCTTTCTTT. Translated, it gives CAISAEGHTEAFF.

The CDR3 bases are TGTGCCAGCAGCTTAGCGCGTCTCCGAGGGGATGAGCAGTTCTTC. Its translation: CASSLARLRGDEQFF. This rearrangement joins TRBV7-8 to TRBJ2-1; possibly TRBD1 or TRBD2 for D (5 bases each). Deletions cut 0 bases from V and 8 bases from J, with 14 bases between. Germline V lookup: CDR1 SGHVS, CDR2 FQNEAQ. This CDR3 has 15 residues. The variable domain in full, with the rest retrieved from reference TRBV7-8 and TRBJ2-1, is GAGVSQSPRYKVAKRGQDVALRCDPISGHVSLFWYQQALGQGPEFLTYFQNEAQLDKSGLPSDRFFAERPEGSVSTLKIQRTQQEDSAVYLCASSLARLRGDEQFFGPGTRLTVL.